The entry that follows covers one T cell receptor (beta chain) sequence. Its antigen remains undetermined. No base quality information exists; no much larger clone differs at one position. This entry is derived from a study of T cell responses to AZD1222 COVID-19 vaccine (dated by TCRdb to about 2021). Study-level background: AZD1222 recipients given second doses at about 4 weeks or at about 12 weeks were pooled, since spike-specific TCR depth and breadth were not found to differ between the two schedules. TCR sequencing covered over 230 trial participants: nearly 210 given two doses of AZD1222 and 26 given two doses of MenACWY control vaccine. Enrollment into the trials was organized by age into subgroups of 18-55, 56-69 and 70-plus years, and those subgroups contained roughly 150, 30 and 60 TCR-sequenced participants, respectively.

The CDR3 regions of human TCRbeta chains were subjected to immunosequencing. In the paper's pipeline: TCRs in the repertoires were compared against a reference library of SARS-CoV-2-specific TCRs that had been generated with the MIRA antigen-specificity platform. Breadth was defined as the fraction of unique TCRs that were SARS-CoV-2-associated. Depth was defined as the fraction of total T cells that were SARS-CoV-2-associated. Using the MIRA data, each spike-specific TCR was mapped to the spike region that the TCR reacts to and placed in a CD4 or CD8 class. Log10-transformed breadth and depth values were compared by one-way ANOVA with Sidak's multiple comparisons tests. TCRdb holds this immuneACCESS table with in-frame rearrangements only. Some clones are missing; in checked studies, unresolved V genes explain under half, and the rest has no known cause. Clone size and the V and J calls come from that table; the DNA yielded D and trimming. The sample table holds around 140,000 clones, of which 70% to 90% were seen once. Together, the top ten hold about 8% of the sample.

Interpreted using the paper, the time point label stands for: baseline before first vaccination. Vaccinee samples came from UK trials COV001 and COV002, including a single-blind randomized controlled phase 2/3 trial of AZD1222 (ChAdOx1 nCoV-19) in healthy adults. For TCRbeta chain sequencing, PBMC samples from trial participants were taken at day 0 and at day 28 after the second dose. The trim is 6 bases for V and 0 bases for J, with a gap of 17 bases between the germline ends. The CDR3 numbers 16 residues from cysteine through phenylalanine. The kept DNA is CDR3 alone, 48 bases in frame from the first base. According to the germline V gene (reference sequence), CDR1 reads MNHEY and CDR2 reads SMNVEV. What the research found in general, with its limitations: Because no samples from the day 14 peak response were available, repertoires could be characterized only after the peak T cell response. Nearly half of unique spike-specific TCRs reportedly recognized epitopes outside regions mutated in the B.1.351 and B.1.1.7 variants. After two AZD1222 doses, both the breadth and the depth of spike-specific TCRs were significantly higher than at day 0 and than in MenACWY recipients. Participants were mostly white British, with more females than males. The authors suggested clonal diversity may have been underestimated. Only a handful of AZD1222 recipients were SARS-CoV-2 seropositive at baseline, limiting conclusions about previously exposed vaccinees. The 56-69-year group was small, and its depth increase did not reach significance, likely because of low power. The whole spike protein was spanned by vaccine-associated CD4 TCRs, and dominant responses were seen in regions 160-218 and 743-854.

The receptor's source is an adult in good health. The specimen was peripheral blood, collected on day 0 of AZD1222 vaccination. The chain uses TRBV27 and TRBJ1-1; TRBD1 is a possible D gene, resting on 5 matching bases. The DNA sequence is TGTGCCAGCAGCCAGGCCCCGGACATTATGAACACTGAAGCTTTCTTT. This yields the protein CASSQAPDIMNTEAFF.